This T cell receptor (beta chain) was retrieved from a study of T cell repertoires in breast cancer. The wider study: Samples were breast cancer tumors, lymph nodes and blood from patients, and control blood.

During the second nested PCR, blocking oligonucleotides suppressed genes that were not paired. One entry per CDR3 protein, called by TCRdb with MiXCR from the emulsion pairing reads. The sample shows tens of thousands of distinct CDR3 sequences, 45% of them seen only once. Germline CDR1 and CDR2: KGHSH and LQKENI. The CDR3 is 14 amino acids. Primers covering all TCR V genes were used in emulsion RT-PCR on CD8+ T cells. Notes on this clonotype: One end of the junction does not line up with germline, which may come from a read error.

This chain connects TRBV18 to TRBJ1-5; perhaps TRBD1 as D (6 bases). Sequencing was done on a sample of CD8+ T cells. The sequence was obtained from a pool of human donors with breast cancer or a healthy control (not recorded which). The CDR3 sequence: CASSPGQNDQPQHF. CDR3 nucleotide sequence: TGTGCCAGTTCACCAGGACAGAATGATCAGCCCCAGCATTTT.